This entry lists 23 T cell receptor beta chains sequenced from one sample in a study of T-cell memory formation after mild COVID-19. TCRdb processed the 5' RACE reads anew with MiXCR; each CDR3 protein has one entry. The sample lists around 300,000 distinct CDR3 sequences; 8% to 10% were seen once. The sequenced sample was PBMCs or a T cell subset sorted from them (not recorded which). The receptors were gathered from a man between 18 and 35 years old who had mild COVID-19 (a few samples of this study predate the infection). Cell type and time point are not known.

This clonotype turned up a few times. The rearrangement links TRBV20-1 to TRBJ1-5; TRBD1 is a possible D gene (6 bases). The CDR3 has 15 residues. With 4 bases removed from V and 3 bases from J, the gap between germline ends came to 16 bases. Germline V gene sequence: CDR1 DFQATT, CDR2 SNEGSKA (reference sequence). CDR3 in amino acids: CSATALDSLNQPQHF. The CDR3 DNA is TGCAGTGCTACCGCCCTGGACAGCCTCAATCAGCCCCAGCATTTT.

V gene TRBV15 combines with J gene TRBJ2-6; the D is unclear. The CDR3 consists of 13 residues. CDR1 and CDR2 (germline): LNHNV, YYDKDF (reference sequence). V dropped 5 bases and J dropped 1 base, with 3 bases sitting between them. CDR3 bases: TGTGCCACCAGCTCATCTGGGGCCAACGTCCTGACTTTC. Translated: CATSSSGANVLTF.

This clonotype was seen a handful of times. The genes are TRBV20-1 and TRBJ1-1; no clear D gene. V gave up 6 bases and J gave up 9 bases, with 11 bases separating them. CDR1 DFQATT and CDR2 SNEGSKA come from the germline V gene (reference sequence). This CDR3 region has 10 residues. CDR3: CSAPLHKAFF. In DNA form, the CDR3 reads TGCAGTGCCCCTCTCCATAAAGCTTTCTTT.

This clonotype has just a few counts. The V and J genes are TRBV3-1 and TRBJ2-1; D ambiguous. The CDR3 totals 13 residues. Per the germline V gene, CDR1 is LGHDT and CDR2 is YNNKEL (reference sequence). V lost 6 bases and J 6 bases, leaving 12 bases between the germline ends. The CDR3 DNA reads as TGTGCCAGCAGACTCACCTGGGGCAATGAGCAGTTCTTC. Residues: CASRLTWGNEQFF.

The CDR3 DNA sequence: TGTGCCATCAGTGAGCCGGGACAGGGATACAATGAGCAGTTCTTC. Its translation is CAISEPGQGYNEQFF. V gene TRBV10-3 combines with J gene TRBJ2-1, with 9 bases lining up with TRBD1. CDR1 is ENHRY, CDR2 SYGVKD, per germline. The CDR3 has 15 amino acids. V trimming: 2 bases; J trimming: 4 bases; junction bases outside the gene matches: 3.

This clonotype was seen at least ten times. V and J are TRBV12-3 or TRBV12-4 and TRBJ1-1, with 7 bases identical to TRBD1. The CDR3 has 14 amino acids. V was pared by 5 bases and J by 0 bases, with 3 bases of the junction left unmatched. The CDR3 protein is CASSLQGLNTEAFF. DNA for the CDR3: TGTGCCAGCAGTCTACAGGGGTTGAACACTGAAGCTTTCTTT.

This sequence joins TRBV19 and TRBJ2-6; D is ambiguous. Between the trimmed V and J ends, which lost 4 bases and 0 bases, there was a span of 7 bases. This CDR3 spans 15 amino acids. Germline CDR1 LNHDA, CDR2 SQIVND (reference sequence). CDR3 DNA: TGTGCCAGTAGTAAATTGGGCTCTGGGGCCAACGTCCTGACTTTC. Its protein is CASSKLGSGANVLTF.

The V gene is TRBV7-8, the J gene TRBJ2-2; D gene unclear. V shed 7 bases and J shed 3 bases, with 12 bases lying between them. There are 14 residues in the CDR3. Germline V lookup: CDR1 SGHVS, CDR2 FQNEAQ. The CDR3 region has the DNA TGTGCCAGCATTCCGGGTCCGTACACCGGGGAGCTGTTTTTT. Amino acids: CASIPGPYTGELFF.

The chain recombines TRBV5-4 with TRBJ2-2, with 11 bases lining up with TRBD2. This CDR3 is built from 16 residues. Germline CDR1 SGHNT, CDR2 YYREEE (reference sequence). The J segment lost 3 bases and the V segment lost 3 bases, leaving 4 bases of the junction unmatched. The CDR3 spells CASSYGTSGYTGELFF. Written as DNA, the CDR3 is TGTGCCAGCAGCTATGGGACTAGCGGATACACCGGGGAGCTGTTTTTT.

This clonotype was counted a few times. The V and J genes are TRBV9 and TRBJ1-6, with D perhaps matching TRBD1 (5 bases). Per the germline V gene, CDR1 is SGDLS and CDR2 is YYNGEE. Trimming pared 4 bases from V and 5 bases from J, leaving 13 bases between. The CDR3 spans 15 residues. This CDR3 is CASSPGDFDNSPLHF. The CDR3 DNA is TGTGCCAGCAGCCCGGGGGACTTTGATAATTCACCCCTCCACTTT.

This clonotype was recorded at least ten times. The chain couples TRBV6-5 to TRBJ2-1; tentatively, D is TRBD2 (6 bases). The ends were cut back, 6 bases at V and 0 bases at J, with 18 bases in the middle. The CDR3 is 17 residues long. Germline lookup yields CDR1 MNHEY and CDR2 SVGAGI. As DNA, the CDR3 is TGTGCCAGCAGCGAACGAACCGGGACTCACTCCTACAATGAGCAGTTCTTC. This gives the protein CASSERTGTHSYNEQFF.

This chain uses TRBV4-1 with TRBJ2-5; D call uncertain. V was trimmed by 2 bases and J by 4 bases, leaving 8 bases between them. The CDR3 has 13 amino acids. From germline, CDR1 is MGHRA and CDR2 YSYEKL. The CDR3 DNA is TGCGCCAGCAGCCAAAGGGAAGGAGAGACCCAGTACTTC. Translated, it gives CASSQREGETQYF.

This clonotype was seen a few times. The gene calls are TRBV5-1 and TRBJ2-3; 8 positions match TRBD2. There are 17 residues in the CDR3. Germline values: CDR1 SGHRS, CDR2 YFSETQ. V lost 4 bases, J lost 1 base, and 11 bases stayed unmatched. CDR3 protein: CASSEPRGLGGTDTQYF. CDR3 nucleotides: TGCGCCAGCAGCGAACCCCGGGGACTAGGCGGCACAGATACGCAGTATTTT. Drawing the rest from reference TRBV5-1 and TRBJ2-3, the complete variable domain is KAGVTQTPRYLIKTRGQQVTLSCSPISGHRSVSWYQQTPGQGLQFLFEYFSETQRNKGNFPGRFSGRQFSNSRSEMNVSTLELGDSALYLCASSEPRGLGGTDTQYFGPGTRLTVL.

The table lists this clonotype with a few counts. The V gene is TRBV18, the J gene TRBJ1-5; D gene unclear. The V and J ends lost 2 bases and 4 bases respectively, with 15 bases between them. This CDR3 has 16 residues. Germline CDR1 reads KGHSH; CDR2 reads LQKENI. The DNA for the CDR3 is TGTGCCAGCTCACCAGTCCCACACGGCCCAAATCAGCCCCAGCATTTT. This codes for CASSPVPHGPNQPQHF.

This clonotype was seen more than once but under ten times. This chain connects TRBV5-1 to TRBJ1-4; D is perhaps TRBD1 (5 bases). Between the trimmed V and J ends, which lost 0 bases and 4 bases, there was a span of 10 bases. Germline CDR1 and CDR2: SGHRS and YFSETQ. The CDR3 is made up of 15 amino acids. CDR3 bases: TGCGCCAGCAGCTTGGCGGGGACGAGTAATGAAAAACTGTTTTTT. Translating gives CASSLAGTSNEKLFF.

This clonotype has a count of ten or more. The rearrangement uses TRBV5-4 and TRBJ1-2, with D perhaps matching TRBD1 (6 bases). The ends were cut back, 4 bases at V and 3 bases at J, with 22 bases in the middle. Germline loops: CDR1 SGHNT, CDR2 YYREEE (reference sequence). CDR3 length equals 17 residues. CDR3 bases: TGTGCCAGCAGCCAAGAAACAACAGGGTATAAAGACTATGGCTACACCTTC. It is translated as CASSQETTGYKDYGYTF. The whole variable domain, remainder taken from reference TRBV5-4 and TRBJ1-2, is ETGVTQSPTHLIKTRGQQVTLRCSSQSGHNTVSWYQQALGQGPQFIFQYYREEENGRGNFPPRFSGLQFPNYSSELNVNALELDDSALYLCASSQETTGYKDYGYTFGSGTRLTVV.

The chain links TRBV7-2 to TRBJ1-5; 8 positions agree with TRBD1. Trimming took 5 bases from V and 9 from J; bases not matched to a gene: 9. The germline V gene encodes CDR1 SGHTA and CDR2 FQGNSA. There are 14 residues in the CDR3. The CDR3 sequence is CASSPGQGSPPQHF. In nucleotides, the CDR3 is TGTGCCAGCAGCCCCGGACAGGGCTCCCCGCCCCAGCATTTT. Full variable domain (remainder filled in from reference TRBV7-2 and TRBJ1-5): GAGVSQSPSNKVTEKGKDVELRCDPISGHTALYWYRQSLGQGLEFLIYFQGNSAPDKSGLPSDRFSAERTGGSVSTLTIQRTQQEDSAVYLCASSPGQGSPPQHFGDGTRLSIL.

The CDR3 DNA reads as TGCGCCAGCAGCTTGGGGGCGTGGAATCAGCCCCAGCATTTT. This translates into CASSLGAWNQPQHF. This chain uses TRBV5-1 with TRBJ1-5; D gene uncertain. Trimming removed 0 bases at V and 4 bases at J, with 8 bases between. The germline V gene encodes CDR1 SGHRS and CDR2 YFSETQ. The CDR3 totals 14 residues.

The chain is built from TRBV5-1 and TRBJ2-2; 9 nucleotides agree with TRBD1. The V segment lost 5 bases and the J segment 2 bases; nucleotides outside the gene matches: 10. The CDR3 is made up of 17 amino acids. Germline V gene lookup returns CDR1 SGHRS and CDR2 YFSETQ. The CDR3 DNA follows: TGCGCCAGCAGGCCCCCGGGACAGGGTCTTAACACCGGGGAGCTGTTTTTT. Translated, it gives CASRPPGQGLNTGELFF.

This clonotype was seen many times. The rearrangement uses TRBV5-4 and TRBJ2-1, with 10 bases lining up with TRBD1. CDR1 SGHNT and CDR2 YYREEE come from the germline V gene (reference sequence). V trimming: 5 bases; J trimming: 5 bases; junction bases outside the gene matches: 1. The length of the CDR3 is 13 residues. The CDR3: CASRGQGNNEQFF. The CDR3 nucleotides are TGTGCCAGCAGGGGACAGGGGAACAATGAGCAGTTCTTC.

The V and J genes are TRBV9 and TRBJ2-1, with D perhaps assigned TRBD1 or TRBD2 (6 bases each). V was clipped by 0 bases and J by 9 bases, with 10 bases between them. Germline lookup yields CDR1 SGDLS and CDR2 YYNGEE. This CDR3 spans 13 amino acids. The CDR3 DNA reads as TGTGCCAGCAGCGTAGGGGGGGCCACTGAGCAGTTCTTC. Protein: CASSVGGATEQFF.

This rearrangement joins TRBV30 to TRBJ1-1; no reliable D call. Germline assignment: CDR1 GTSNPN and CDR2 SVGIG (reference sequence). V was cut by 8 bases and J by 1 base, with 17 bases left in between. The CDR3 loop spans 14 amino acids. The CDR3 nucleotides read TGTGCCGGACTAAAACGATATTCGAACACTGAAGCTTTCTTT. Protein: CAGLKRYSNTEAFF.

In this sample, this clonotype turned up a few times. V is TRBV20-1 and J is TRBJ1-2; D ambiguous. The CDR3 spans 12 residues. Trimming cost V 4 bases and J 8 bases, with 14 bases left between them. Germline V gives CDR1 DFQATT, CDR2 SNEGSKA (reference sequence). In DNA, the CDR3 is TGCAGTGCTATTAATGGCTTCGGGGGCTACACCTTC. It yields the protein CSAINGFGGYTF.